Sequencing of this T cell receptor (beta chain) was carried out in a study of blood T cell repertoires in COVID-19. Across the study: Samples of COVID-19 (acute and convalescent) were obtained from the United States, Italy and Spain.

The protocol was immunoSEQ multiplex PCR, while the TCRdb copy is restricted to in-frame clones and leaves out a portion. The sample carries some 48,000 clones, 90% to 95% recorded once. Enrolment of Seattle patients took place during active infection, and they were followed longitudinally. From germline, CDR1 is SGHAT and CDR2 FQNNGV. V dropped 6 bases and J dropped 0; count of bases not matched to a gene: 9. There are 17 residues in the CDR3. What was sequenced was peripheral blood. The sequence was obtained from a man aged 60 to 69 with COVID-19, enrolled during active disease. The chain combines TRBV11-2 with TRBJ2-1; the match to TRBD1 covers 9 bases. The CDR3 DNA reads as TGTGCCAGCAGTGCATCCGGGACAGGGATCTCCTACAATGAGCAGTTCTTC. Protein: CASSASGTGISYNEQFF.